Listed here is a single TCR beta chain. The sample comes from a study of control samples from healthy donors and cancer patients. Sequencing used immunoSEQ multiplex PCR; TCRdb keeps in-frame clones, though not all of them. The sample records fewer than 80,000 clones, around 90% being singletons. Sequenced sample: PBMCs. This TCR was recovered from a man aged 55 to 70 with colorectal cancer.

The CDR3 DNA is TGTGCCAGTAGCGACCGACGGGGGCCCAATCAGCCCCAGCATTTT. The encoded protein is CASSDRRGPNQPQHF. The V call is TRBV19, the J call TRBJ1-5, with D possibly being TRBD1 (6 bases). Germline CDR1 reads LNHDA; CDR2 reads SQIVND (reference sequence). This CDR3 comprises 15 residues. V was clipped by 6 bases and J by 3 bases, with 15 bases between them.